The entry below gives a single TCR beta chain sequence along with its context. Sequencing was performed with immunoSEQ multiplex PCR; in TCRdb, only in-frame clones are kept and a portion is missing. The sample yields about 380,000 clones, 85% to 95% seen once. The sample comes from a study of shared T cell receptors in the human thymus. V lost 0 bases and J lost 10; bases outside the gene matches: 22. CDR1 and CDR2 from the germline V gene are GTSNPN and SVGIG (reference sequence). CDR3 length: 19 residues. V is TRBV30 and J is TRBJ2-3, with 10 bases identical to TRBD2. This sequence was found in a human donor. The material sequenced was thymocytes. CDR3 sequence reads: CAWSVFNLRPLAGEPSQYF. The CDR3 nucleotides read TGTGCCTGGAGTGTGTTTAACCTACGTCCCCTAGCGGGAGAGCCCTCGCAGTATTTT.